The sample holds one count of the clone carrying this TCR beta chain. Its antigen is not identified. Generated by immunoSEQ multiplex PCR, the TCRdb table keeps only in-frame clones and is missing some. The table has fewer than 140,000 clones, roughly 90% seen once. The sample originates from a study of cytomegalovirus exposure and HLA in healthy donors. Study-wide points: The study listed some 160 cytomegalovirus-associated TCR beta chains. Despite most TCR sequences being rare, some public TCRs occurred in many donors. According to a later analysis, TCR clusters from the first cohort tended to co-occur in the 120 or so validation repertoires.

The germline V gene has CDR1 SGHNT and CDR2 YYREEE (reference sequence). This CDR3 has 16 residues. Trimming cost V 3 bases and J 0 bases; bases outside gene matches: 6. The TCR comes from a woman younger than 30 in good health and CMV-seropositive. Sequencing was performed on PBMCs. The V gene is TRBV5-4, the J gene TRBJ2-3, with 8 bases identical to TRBD2. Written as DNA, the CDR3 is TGTGCCAGCAGCTCCGGGGGGGCAGGGAGCACAGATACGCAGTATTTT. Translating gives CASSSGGAGSTDTQYF.